The text below deals with one T cell receptor beta chain. Its target is unknown. Trimming left V 2 bases short and J 3 bases short, with 5 bases between. This CDR3 region has 13 residues. Germline lookup yields CDR1 SGHTA and CDR2 FQGNSA. The data stem from a study of cytomegalovirus exposure and HLA in healthy donors. About the study: Researchers found that less than 90% of 398 genotyped donors fell within the Caucasian-associated ancestry cluster.

Study observations and caveats: Highly shared sequence variants in one cluster were likely a sequencing artifact. Differences between HLA loci emerged in a later analysis of TCR association rates, with DRB1 most and HLA-C fewest. V- and J-gene trimming of TCR beta was linked (in a later analysis) to a missense DCLRE1C variant.

Vbeta (60) and Jbeta (13) primers were used in the PCR. Only in-frame clones appear in the TCRdb table, and some are missing; sequencing was by immunoSEQ multiplex PCR. Its table records about 200,000 clones. The sequence derives from a boy younger than 18 in good health and CMV-seronegative. The chain employs TRBV7-2 and TRBJ1-5; no clear D gene. Sample: PBMCs. The CDR3 spells CASSLSNNQPQHF. In DNA form, the CDR3 reads TGTGCCAGCAGCTTATCTAACAATCAGCCCCAGCATTTT. The complete variable domain, with remaining parts taken from reference TRBV7-2 and TRBJ1-5, reads GAGVSQSPSNKVTEKGKDVELRCDPISGHTALYWYRQSLGQGLEFLIYFQGNSAPDKSGLPSDRFSAERTGGSVSTLTIQRTQQEDSAVYLCASSLSNNQPQHFGDGTRLSIL.